This TCR beta chain was captured in a study of CD8 T cells in Susac syndrome. CDR3 length: 14 residues. V dropped 0 bases and J dropped 6 bases, with 12 bases sitting between them. CDR1 is SGHVS, CDR2 FQNEAQ, per germline. High-throughput TCR beta sequencing covered peripheral CD8+ and CD4+ T cells. CD8+ and CD4+ T cells were negatively isolated; TEMRA cells were FACS-enriched. It was with random hexamers that about 0.45 to 1 ug RNA was reverse transcribed. By means of immunoSEQ multiplex PCR, TCR beta CDR3 spanning 54 Vbeta and 13 Jbeta underwent amplification. TCRdb called the immunoSEQ multiplex PCR reads again in MiXCR, with one record for every CDR3 protein. The sample lists some 100,000 distinct CDR3 sequences; more than 85% were seen once.

Sequencing used CD4+ T cells from PBMCs. This clonotype originated in a human donor with multiple sclerosis. This rearrangement joins TRBV7-8 to TRBJ2-7; D tentatively reads TRBD1 or TRBD2 (5 bases each). CDR3 loop: CASSLARGRGEQYF. CDR3 coding DNA: TGTGCCAGCAGCTTAGCTCGGGGTAGGGGCGAGCAGTACTTC. Complete variable domain (other parts from reference TRBV7-8 and TRBJ2-7): GAGVSQSPRYKVAKRGQDVALRCDPISGHVSLFWYQQALGQGPEFLTYFQNEAQLDKSGLPSDRFFAERPEGSVSTLKIQRTQQEDSAVYLCASSLARGRGEQYFGPGTRLTVT.